The following is a T cell receptor (beta chain) sequence with its context. Per the original methods: Nucleated cell counts were estimated from reference gene primer amplification. The assay was immunoSEQ multiplex PCR, and TCRdb's table has in-frame clones only and misses some. V, J and clone size derive from that table, while D and trimming were established from the DNA sequence. The sample gives about 60,000 clones, 70% to 90% of which show up once; 3% to 4.5% is in the top ten. The sample belongs to a study of blood T cell repertoires in COVID-19. The wider study: Collection of acute and convalescent COVID-19 samples took place in the United States, Italy and Spain. PBMCs, B-cell-depleted T cells, or T cells provided the cDNA or gDNA that made up the material.

Trimming left V 4 bases short and J 4 bases short, with 11 bases between. The CDR3 covers 14 residues. From germline, CDR1 is SNHLY and CDR2 FYNNEI. Sequencing was performed on peripheral blood. V and J are TRBV2 and TRBJ1-5, with D uncertain. The origin of this receptor is a man between 65 and 79 years old with acute or convalescent COVID-19. The CDR3 DNA is TGTGCCAGCAGTGTAGGAGGAGGGAATCAGCCCCAGCATTTT. As protein: CASSVGGGNQPQHF.